This T cell receptor beta chain stems from a study of CD8 T cells in Susac syndrome. cDNA came from around 0.54 to 1 ug RNA primed by random hexamers. TCRdb reprocessed the immunoSEQ multiplex PCR reads via MiXCR and lists one record per CDR3 protein. The table has some 150,000 distinct CDR3 sequences, approximately 95% seen once. Looked up from germline, CDR1 is MDHEN and CDR2 is SYDVKM. CDR3 length: 15 amino acids. The ends were cut back, 5 bases at V and 1 base at J, with 12 bases in the middle. Input material: CD4+ T cells from PBMCs. The sequence was obtained from a human donor with Susac syndrome. The chain uses TRBV28 and TRBJ1-5; D unresolved. The CDR3 reads CASSPPGISNQPQHF. The CDR3 coding sequence is TGTGCCAGCAGTCCCCCCGGGATCAGCAATCAGCCCCAGCATTTT.